This TCR beta chain was recorded in a study of blood T cell dynamics during melanoma immunotherapy. The time point: pre-treatment baseline. Method: immunoSEQ multiplex PCR; TCRdb's copy keeps in-frame clones and lacks some. The table records thousands of clones, around 81% of them present only once. The CDR3 spans 19 residues. Trimming removed 0 bases from V and 0 bases from J; junction bases left unmatched: 9. CDR1 and CDR2 (germline): SGHRS, YFSETQ. This specimen was blood, taken from a patient treated with checkpoint blockade. The receptor was derived from a human donor with melanoma. The genes are TRBV5-1 and TRBJ2-1, with TRBD1 identical over 10 bases. The CDR3 region is CASSLAGTGARSSYNEQFF. DNA for the CDR3: TGCGCCAGCAGCTTGGCCGGGACAGGGGCTAGGAGCTCCTACAATGAGCAGTTCTTC.